This T cell receptor (beta chain) was sequenced in a study of blood T cell repertoires in COVID-19. Study details: COVID-19 samples from acute and convalescent phases originated in the United States, Italy and Spain. T cells, B-cell-depleted T cells, or PBMCs supplied cDNA or gDNA.

Germline CDR1 LGHDT, CDR2 YNNKEL (reference sequence). Trimming cost V 5 bases and J 2 bases, with 12 bases left between them. The CDR3 has 14 residues. Seattle-derived patients entered the study during active infection and were followed longitudinally. How the authors handled the data: Researchers report that nucleated cell counts were estimated from reference gene primer amplification. TCRdb's copy holds only in-frame clones and misses some; the assay was immunoSEQ multiplex PCR. The DNA was the basis for D and trimming; V, J and clone size are from that table. The sample contains approximately 170,000 clones, approximately 80% of which appear only once.

The source is a woman older than 75 with COVID-19, enrolled during active disease. J is TRBJ2-5 and V is TRBV3-1 (or the pseudogene TRBV3-2); no definite D call. Sequencing input: peripheral blood. In nucleotides, the CDR3 is TGTGCCAGCAGCATCCCGTCGAGACAAGAGACCCAGTACTTC. This codes for CASSIPSRQETQYF.